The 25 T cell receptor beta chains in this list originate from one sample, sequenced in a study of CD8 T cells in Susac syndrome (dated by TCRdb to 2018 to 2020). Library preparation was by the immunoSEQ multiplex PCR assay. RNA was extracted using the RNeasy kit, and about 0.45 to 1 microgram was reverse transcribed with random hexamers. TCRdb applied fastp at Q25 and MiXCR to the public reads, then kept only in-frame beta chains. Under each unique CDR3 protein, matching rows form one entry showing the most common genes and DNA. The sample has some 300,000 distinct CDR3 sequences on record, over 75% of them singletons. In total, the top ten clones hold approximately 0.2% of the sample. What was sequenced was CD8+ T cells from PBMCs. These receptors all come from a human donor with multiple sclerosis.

The CDR3 sequence: CASSLGDSWGQETQYF. The CDR3 bases are TGTGCCAGCAGCTTGGGGGACTCCTGGGGCCAAGAGACCCAGTACTTC. The rearrangement links TRBV7-9 to TRBJ2-5; tentative D call: TRBD2 (6 bases). Trimming left V 3 bases short and J 1 base short, with 15 bases between. This CDR3 contains 16 residues. CDR1 SEHNR and CDR2 FQNEAQ come from the germline V gene (reference sequence).

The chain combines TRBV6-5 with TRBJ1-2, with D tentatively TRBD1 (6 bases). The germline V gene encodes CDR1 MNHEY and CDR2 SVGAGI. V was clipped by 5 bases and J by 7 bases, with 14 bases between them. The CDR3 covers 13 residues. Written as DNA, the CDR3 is TGTGCCAGCAGTCGGACAGAGCTAGGTGGCTACACCTTC. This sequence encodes CASSRTELGGYTF.

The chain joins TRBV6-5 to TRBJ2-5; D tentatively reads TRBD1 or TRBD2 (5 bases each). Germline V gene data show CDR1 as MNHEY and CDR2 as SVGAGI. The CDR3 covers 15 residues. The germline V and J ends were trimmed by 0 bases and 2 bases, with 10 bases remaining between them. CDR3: CASSYSGANQETQYF. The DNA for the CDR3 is TGTGCCAGCAGTTACTCCGGGGCGAATCAAGAGACCCAGTACTTC.

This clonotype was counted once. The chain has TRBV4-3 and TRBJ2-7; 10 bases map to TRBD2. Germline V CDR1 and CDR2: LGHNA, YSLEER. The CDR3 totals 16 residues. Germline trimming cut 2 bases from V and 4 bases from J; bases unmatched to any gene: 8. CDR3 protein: CASSQSASGSWYEQYF. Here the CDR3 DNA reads TGCGCCAGCAGCCAATCTGCTAGCGGGAGCTGGTACGAGCAGTACTTC.

In nucleotides, the CDR3 is TGTGCCAGCAGCTTAAGTCTCCTAGCGACATACAATGAGCAGTTCTTC. Residues: CASSLSLLATYNEQFF. This chain connects TRBV7-3 to TRBJ2-1, with TRBD2 as a possible D gene (6 bases). The germline gives CDR1 SGHTA, CDR2 FQGTGA. Trimming took 1 base from V and 4 from J, leaving 14 bases between them. There are 16 residues in the CDR3.

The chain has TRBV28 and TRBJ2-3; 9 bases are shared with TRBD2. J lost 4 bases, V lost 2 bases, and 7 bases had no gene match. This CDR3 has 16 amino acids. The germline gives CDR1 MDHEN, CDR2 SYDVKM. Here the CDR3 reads CASSLAPAGGSDTQYF. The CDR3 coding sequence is TGTGCCAGCAGTTTAGCTCCAGCGGGAGGATCAGATACGCAGTATTTT.

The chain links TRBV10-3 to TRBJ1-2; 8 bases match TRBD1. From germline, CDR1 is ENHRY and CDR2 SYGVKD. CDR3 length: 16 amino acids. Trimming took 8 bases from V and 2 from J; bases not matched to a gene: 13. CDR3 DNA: TGTGCCATCTTAAGTGGAATGACAGGGGTCAACTATGGCTACACCTTC. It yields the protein CAILSGMTGVNYGYTF.

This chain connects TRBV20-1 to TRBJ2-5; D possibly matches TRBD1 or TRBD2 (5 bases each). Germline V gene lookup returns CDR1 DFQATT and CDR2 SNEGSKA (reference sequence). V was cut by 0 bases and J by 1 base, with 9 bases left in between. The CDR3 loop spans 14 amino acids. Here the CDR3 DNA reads TGCAGTGCTAGAGACGGGGACCCCCAAGAGACCCAGTACTTC. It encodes CSARDGDPQETQYF.

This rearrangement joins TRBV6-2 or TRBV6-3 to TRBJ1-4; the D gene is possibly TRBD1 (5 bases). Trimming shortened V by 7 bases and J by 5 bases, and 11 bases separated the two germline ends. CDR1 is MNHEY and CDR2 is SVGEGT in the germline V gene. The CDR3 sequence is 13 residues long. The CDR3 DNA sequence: TGTGCCAGCATCCCGGACATAAATGAAAAACTGTTTTTT. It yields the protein CASIPDINEKLFF.

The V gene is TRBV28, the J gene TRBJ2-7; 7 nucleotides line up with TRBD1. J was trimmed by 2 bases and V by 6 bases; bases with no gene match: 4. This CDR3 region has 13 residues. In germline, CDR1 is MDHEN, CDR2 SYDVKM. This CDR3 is CASRMGQTYEQYF. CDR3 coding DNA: TGTGCCAGCAGAATGGGACAGACCTACGAGCAGTACTTC.

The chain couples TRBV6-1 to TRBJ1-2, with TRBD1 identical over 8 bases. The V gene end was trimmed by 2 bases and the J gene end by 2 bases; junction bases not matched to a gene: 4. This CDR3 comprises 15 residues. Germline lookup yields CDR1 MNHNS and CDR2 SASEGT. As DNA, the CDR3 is TGTGCCAGCAGTGAACAGGGGGCGTCCAACTATGGCTACACCTTC. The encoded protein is CASSEQGASNYGYTF.

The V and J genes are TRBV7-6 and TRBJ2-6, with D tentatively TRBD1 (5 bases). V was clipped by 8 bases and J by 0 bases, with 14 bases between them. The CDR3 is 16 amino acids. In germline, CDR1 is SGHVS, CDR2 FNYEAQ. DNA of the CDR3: TGTGCCAGCCGACCGCAGGGTAGCTCTGGGGCCAACGTCCTGACTTTC. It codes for CASRPQGSSGANVLTF.

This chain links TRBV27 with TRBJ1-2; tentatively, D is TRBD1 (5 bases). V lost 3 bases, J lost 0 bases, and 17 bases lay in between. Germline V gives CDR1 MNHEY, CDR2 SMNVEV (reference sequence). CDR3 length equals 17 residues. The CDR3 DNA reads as TGTGCCAGCAGTTTTTCCGGGATCCAGGGCGCTAACTATGGCTACACCTTC. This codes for CASSFSGIQGANYGYTF.

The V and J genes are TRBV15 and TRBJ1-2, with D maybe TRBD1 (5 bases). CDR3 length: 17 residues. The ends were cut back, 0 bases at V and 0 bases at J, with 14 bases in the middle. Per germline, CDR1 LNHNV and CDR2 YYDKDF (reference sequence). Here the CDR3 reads CATSREGTQGPNYGYTF. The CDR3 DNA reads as TGTGCCACCAGCAGAGAAGGCACGCAGGGCCCTAACTATGGCTACACCTTC.

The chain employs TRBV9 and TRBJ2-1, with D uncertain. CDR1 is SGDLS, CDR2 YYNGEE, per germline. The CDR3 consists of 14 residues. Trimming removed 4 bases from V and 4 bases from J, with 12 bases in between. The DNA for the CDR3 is TGTGCCAGCAGCCCCCGGTTACGATACAATGAGCAGTTCTTC. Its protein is CASSPRLRYNEQFF. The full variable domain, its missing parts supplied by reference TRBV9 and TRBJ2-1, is DSGVTQTPKHLITATGQRVTLRCSPRSGDLSVYWYQQSLDQGLQFLIQYYNGEERAKGNILERFSAQQFPDLHSELNLSSLELGDSALYFCASSPRLRYNEQFFGPGTRLTVL.

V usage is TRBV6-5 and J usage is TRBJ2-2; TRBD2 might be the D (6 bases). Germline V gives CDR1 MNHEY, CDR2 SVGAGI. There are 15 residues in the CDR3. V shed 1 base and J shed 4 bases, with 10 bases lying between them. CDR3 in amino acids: CASSYFDGSTGELFF. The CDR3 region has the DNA TGTGCCAGCAGTTACTTCGACGGGAGCACCGGGGAGCTGTTTTTT.

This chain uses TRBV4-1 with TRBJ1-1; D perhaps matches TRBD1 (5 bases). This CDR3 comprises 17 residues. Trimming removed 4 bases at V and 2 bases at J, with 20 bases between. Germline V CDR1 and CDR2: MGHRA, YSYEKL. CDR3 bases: TGCGCCAGCAGCCCCGGCGGGGGTGCAATTTACAACACTGAAGCTTTCTTT. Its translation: CASSPGGGAIYNTEAFF.

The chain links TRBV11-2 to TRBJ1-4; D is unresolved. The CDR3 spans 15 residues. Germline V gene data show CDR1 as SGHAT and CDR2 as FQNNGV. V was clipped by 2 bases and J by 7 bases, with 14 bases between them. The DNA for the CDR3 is TGTGCCAGCAGCTTATTCAGCGGTACTGGTGAAAAACTGTTTTTT. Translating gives CASSLFSGTGEKLFF.

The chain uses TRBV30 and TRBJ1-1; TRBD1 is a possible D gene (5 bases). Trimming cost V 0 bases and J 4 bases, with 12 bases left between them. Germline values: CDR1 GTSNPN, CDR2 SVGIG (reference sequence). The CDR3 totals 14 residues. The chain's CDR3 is CAWSVGAQGTEAFF. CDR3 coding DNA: TGTGCCTGGAGTGTAGGGGCCCAGGGCACTGAAGCTTTCTTT.

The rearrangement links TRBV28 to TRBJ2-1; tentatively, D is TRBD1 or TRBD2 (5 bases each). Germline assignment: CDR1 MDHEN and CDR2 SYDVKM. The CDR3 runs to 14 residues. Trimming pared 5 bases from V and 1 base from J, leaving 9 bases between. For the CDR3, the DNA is TGTGCCAGCAGTGGGGGTCTATCCTACAATGAGCAGTTCTTC. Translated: CASSGGLSYNEQFF.

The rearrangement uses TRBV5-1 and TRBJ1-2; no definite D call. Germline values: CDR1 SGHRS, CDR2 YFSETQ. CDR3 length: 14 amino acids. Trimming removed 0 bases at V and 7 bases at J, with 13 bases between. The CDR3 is CASSLDWEGLGYTF. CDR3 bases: TGCGCCAGCAGCTTGGATTGGGAAGGACTTGGCTACACCTTC.

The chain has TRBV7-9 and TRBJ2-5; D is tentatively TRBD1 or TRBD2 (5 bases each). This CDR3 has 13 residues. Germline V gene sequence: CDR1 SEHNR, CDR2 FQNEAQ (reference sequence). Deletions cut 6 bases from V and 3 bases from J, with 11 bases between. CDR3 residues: CASRGRYEETQYF. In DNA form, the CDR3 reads TGTGCCAGCAGGGGACGGTACGAAGAGACCCAGTACTTC. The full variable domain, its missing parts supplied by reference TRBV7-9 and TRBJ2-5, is DTGVSQNPRHKITKRGQNVTFRCDPISEHNRLYWYRQTLGQGPEFLTYFQNEAQLEKSRLLSDRFSAERPKGSFSTLEIQRTEQGDSAMYLCASRGRYEETQYFGPGTRLLVL.

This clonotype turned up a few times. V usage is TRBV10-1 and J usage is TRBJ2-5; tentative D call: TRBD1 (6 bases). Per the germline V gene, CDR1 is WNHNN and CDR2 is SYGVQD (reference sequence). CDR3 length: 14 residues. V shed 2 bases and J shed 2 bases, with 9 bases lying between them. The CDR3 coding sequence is TGCGCCAGCAGTGAGACAGGGCATCAAGAGACCCAGTACTTC. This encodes CASSETGHQETQYF.

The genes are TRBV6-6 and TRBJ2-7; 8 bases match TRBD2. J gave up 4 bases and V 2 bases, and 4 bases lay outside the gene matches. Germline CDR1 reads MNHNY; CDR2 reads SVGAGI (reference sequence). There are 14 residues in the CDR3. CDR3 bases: TGTGCCAGCAGTTACCAAGGACTAGCTTACGAGCAGTACTTC. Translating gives CASSYQGLAYEQYF.

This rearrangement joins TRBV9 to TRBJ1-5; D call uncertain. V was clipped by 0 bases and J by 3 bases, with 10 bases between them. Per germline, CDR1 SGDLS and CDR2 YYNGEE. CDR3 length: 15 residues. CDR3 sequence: CASSVDGPPNQPQHF. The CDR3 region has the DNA TGTGCCAGCAGCGTAGACGGGCCTCCCAATCAGCCCCAGCATTTT.